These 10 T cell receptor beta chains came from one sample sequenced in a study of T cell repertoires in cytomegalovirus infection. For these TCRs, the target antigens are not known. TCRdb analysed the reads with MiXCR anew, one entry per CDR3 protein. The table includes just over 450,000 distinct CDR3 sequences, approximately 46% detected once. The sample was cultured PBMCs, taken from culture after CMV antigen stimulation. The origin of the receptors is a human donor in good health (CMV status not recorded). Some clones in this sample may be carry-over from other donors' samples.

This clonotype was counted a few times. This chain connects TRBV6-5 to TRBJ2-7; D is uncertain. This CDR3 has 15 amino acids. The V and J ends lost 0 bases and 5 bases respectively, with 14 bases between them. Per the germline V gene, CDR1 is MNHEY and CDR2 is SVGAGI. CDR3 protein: CASSYSLWGRHEQYF. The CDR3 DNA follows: TGTGCCAGCAGTTACTCTCTATGGGGTCGCCACGAGCAGTACTTC.

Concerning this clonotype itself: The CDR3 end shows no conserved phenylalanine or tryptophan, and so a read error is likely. The CDR3 sequence is CSARDRVFSTEAFL. The CDR3 bases are TGCAGTGCTAGAGACAGGGTATTTAGCACTGAAGCTTTCCTT. The chain is built from TRBV20-1 and TRBJ1-1; possibly TRBD1 for D (5 bases). Germline assignment: CDR1 DFQATT and CDR2 SNEGSKA (reference sequence). The CDR3 is made up of 14 amino acids. V was pared by 0 bases and J by 4 bases, with 12 bases between.

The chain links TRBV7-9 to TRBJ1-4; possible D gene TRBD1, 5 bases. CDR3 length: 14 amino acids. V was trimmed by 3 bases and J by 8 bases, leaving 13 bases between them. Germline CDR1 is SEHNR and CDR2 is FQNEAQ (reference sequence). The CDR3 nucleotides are TGTGCCAGCAGCTTGGGGACCGGTGGCGAAAAACTGTTTTTT. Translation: CASSLGTGGEKLFF. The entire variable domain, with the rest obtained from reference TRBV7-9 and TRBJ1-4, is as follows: DTGVSQNPRHKITKRGQNVTFRCDPISEHNRLYWYRQTLGQGPEFLTYFQNEAQLEKSRLLSDRFSAERPKGSFSTLEIQRTEQGDSAMYLCASSLGTGGEKLFFGSGTQLSVL.

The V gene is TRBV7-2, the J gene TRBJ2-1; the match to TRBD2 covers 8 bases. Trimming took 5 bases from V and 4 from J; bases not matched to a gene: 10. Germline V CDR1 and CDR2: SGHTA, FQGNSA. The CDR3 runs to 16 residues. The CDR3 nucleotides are TGTGCCAGCAGCCCCACTCGGGCGGGGGGTTACAATGAGCAGTTCTTC. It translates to CASSPTRAGGYNEQFF.

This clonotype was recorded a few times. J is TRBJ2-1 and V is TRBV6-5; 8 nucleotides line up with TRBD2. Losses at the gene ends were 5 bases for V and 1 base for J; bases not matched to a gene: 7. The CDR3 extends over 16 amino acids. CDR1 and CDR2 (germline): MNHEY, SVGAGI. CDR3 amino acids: CASSPVSGGSYNEQFF. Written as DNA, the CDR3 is TGTGCCAGCAGTCCCGTCAGCGGGGGTTCCTACAATGAGCAGTTCTTC.

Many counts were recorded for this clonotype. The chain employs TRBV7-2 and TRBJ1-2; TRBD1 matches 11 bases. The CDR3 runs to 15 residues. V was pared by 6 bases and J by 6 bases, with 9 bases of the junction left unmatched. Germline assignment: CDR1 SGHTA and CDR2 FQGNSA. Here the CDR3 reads CASSYKPGQGDGYTF. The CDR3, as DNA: TGTGCCAGCAGTTACAAACCGGGACAGGGGGATGGCTACACCTTC.

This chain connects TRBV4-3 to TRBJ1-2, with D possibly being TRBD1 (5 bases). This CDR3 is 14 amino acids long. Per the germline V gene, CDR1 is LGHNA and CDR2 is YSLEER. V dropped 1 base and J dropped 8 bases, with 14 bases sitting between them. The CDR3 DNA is TGCGCCAGCAGCCAAGTGGGGACCGCCGGCGGCTACACCTTC. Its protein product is CASSQVGTAGGYTF.

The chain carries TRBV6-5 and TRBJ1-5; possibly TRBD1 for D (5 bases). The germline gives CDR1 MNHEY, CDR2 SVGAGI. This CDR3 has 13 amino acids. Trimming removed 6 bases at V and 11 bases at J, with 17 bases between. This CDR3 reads CASSLSGDLTQHF. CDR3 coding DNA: TGTGCCAGCAGCCTCTCCGGGGACTTGACCCAGCATTTT.

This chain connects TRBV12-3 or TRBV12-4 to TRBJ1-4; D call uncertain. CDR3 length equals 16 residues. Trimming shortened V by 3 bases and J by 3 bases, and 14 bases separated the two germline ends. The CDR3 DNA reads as TGTGCCAGCAGTTTTGTCCACGCGGGGTCTAATGAAAAACTGTTTTTT. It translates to CASSFVHAGSNEKLFF.

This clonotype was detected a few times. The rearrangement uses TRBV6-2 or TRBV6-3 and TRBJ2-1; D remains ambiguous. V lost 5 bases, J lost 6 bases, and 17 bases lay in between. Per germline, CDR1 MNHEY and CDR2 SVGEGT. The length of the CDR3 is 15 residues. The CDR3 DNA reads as TGTGCCAGCAGTCATGCCCCCGGAGTCCCCAATGAGCAGTTCTTC. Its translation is CASSHAPGVPNEQFF.